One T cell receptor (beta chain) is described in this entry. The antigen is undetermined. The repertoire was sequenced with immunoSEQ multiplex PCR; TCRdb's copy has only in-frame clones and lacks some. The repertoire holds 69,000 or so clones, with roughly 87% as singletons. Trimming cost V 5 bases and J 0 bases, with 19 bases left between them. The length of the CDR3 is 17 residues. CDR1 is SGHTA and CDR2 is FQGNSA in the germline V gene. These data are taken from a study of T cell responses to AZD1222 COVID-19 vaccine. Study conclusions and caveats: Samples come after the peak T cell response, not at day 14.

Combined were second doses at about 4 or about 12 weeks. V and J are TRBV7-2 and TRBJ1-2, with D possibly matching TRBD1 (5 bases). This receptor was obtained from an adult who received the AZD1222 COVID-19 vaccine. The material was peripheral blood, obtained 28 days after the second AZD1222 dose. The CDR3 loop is CASSAAGRDAANYGYTF. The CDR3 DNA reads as TGTGCCAGCAGCGCTGCTGGACGGGACGCAGCTAACTATGGCTACACCTTC. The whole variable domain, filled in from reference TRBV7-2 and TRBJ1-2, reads GAGVSQSPSNKVTEKGKDVELRCDPISGHTALYWYRQSLGQGLEFLIYFQGNSAPDKSGLPSDRFSAERTGGSVSTLTIQRTQQEDSAVYLCASSAAGRDAANYGYTFGSGTRLTVV.